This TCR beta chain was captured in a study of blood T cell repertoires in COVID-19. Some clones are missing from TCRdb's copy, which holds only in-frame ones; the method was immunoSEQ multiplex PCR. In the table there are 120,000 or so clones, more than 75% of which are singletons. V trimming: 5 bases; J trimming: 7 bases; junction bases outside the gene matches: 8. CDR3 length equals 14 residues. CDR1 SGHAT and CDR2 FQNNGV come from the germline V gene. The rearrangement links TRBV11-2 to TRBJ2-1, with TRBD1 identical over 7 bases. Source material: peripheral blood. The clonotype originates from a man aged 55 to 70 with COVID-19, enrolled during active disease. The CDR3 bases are TGTGCCAGCAGCACCGACAGGGCGGGTAATGAGCAGTTCTTC. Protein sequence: CASSTDRAGNEQFF.